The subject of this entry is one T cell receptor (beta chain). The sample originates from a study of cytomegalovirus exposure and HLA in healthy donors. The PCR employed 60 Vbeta primers together with 13 Jbeta primers. Profiling relied on immunoSEQ multiplex PCR, and the TCRdb table lists in-frame clones only, not all of them. Counted here are roughly 160,000 clones, around 64% occurring once; the ten biggest clones make up approximately 2.5%. Sequencing was carried out using PBMCs. The TCR sequence derives from a woman in her twenties or thirties in good health and CMV-seronegative.

The CDR3 spells CASSAGLISYNEQFF. Here the CDR3 DNA reads TGTGCCAGCAGCGCCGGACTAATTTCCTACAATGAGCAGTTCTTC. V and J are TRBV9 and TRBJ2-1; tentative D call: TRBD2 (6 bases). The CDR3 is made up of 15 amino acids. Germline CDR1 SGDLS, CDR2 YYNGEE. V gave up 3 bases and J gave up 1 base, with 11 bases separating them. The complete variable domain, with remaining parts taken from reference TRBV9 and TRBJ2-1, reads DSGVTQTPKHLITATGQRVTLRCSPRSGDLSVYWYQQSLDQGLQFLIQYYNGEERAKGNILERFSAQQFPDLHSELNLSSLELGDSALYFCASSAGLISYNEQFFGPGTRLTVL.